This T cell receptor beta chain was sequenced during a study of T cell responses to AZD1222 COVID-19 vaccine. General study results and limits: White British ancestry dominated among donors, who included more females, and clonal diversity was possibly underestimated. Reports say nearly half of spike-specific TCRs go after unmutated variant regions.

This clone was detected once. Its antigen is not identified. J gave up 1 base and V 5 bases, and 16 bases lay outside the gene matches. Looked up from germline, CDR1 is LNHDA and CDR2 is SQIVND (reference sequence). This CDR3 spans 19 amino acids. Data came from immunoSEQ multiplex PCR; TCRdb stores just in-frame clones and leaves some out. The sample carries a few hundred thousand clones, more than 85% recorded once. This clonotype was sampled from an adult in good health. Sequencing used peripheral blood, obtained on day 0 of AZD1222 vaccination. This sequence joins TRBV19 and TRBJ2-2; 7 bases align to TRBD1. This chain's CDR3 is CASSPSLGGYRKNTGELFF. CDR3 DNA sequence: TGTGCCAGTAGTCCTTCCTTAGGGGGCTATCGTAAGAACACCGGGGAGCTGTTTTTT.